The clone carrying this T cell receptor (beta chain) was recorded at least ten times. No antigen is known for it. The data originate from a study of T-cell reconstitution after alpha-beta-depleted transplantation in children. The study's findings and limits: From newly produced T cells came most of the T-cell counts and diversity one year after transplant. At around two months after transplant, the alpha-beta T cells were reportedly derived from several hundred expanded clones that came from non-depleted graft cells.

A TCRbeta library incorporating unique molecular identifiers was prepared. TCRdb redid the calling of the PCR reads with MiXCR, one entry per CDR3 protein. This table has around 240,000 distinct CDR3 sequences, roughly 7.7% appearing once. Germline values: CDR1 SNHLY, CDR2 FYNNEI. The CDR3 is made up of 14 amino acids. V lost 4 bases and J lost 1, with 8 bases in between. The specimen was PBMCs, mostly from graft donor cells, collected 180 days after TCRalphabeta/CD19-depleted stem cell transplant. This receptor was obtained from a male patient younger than 18 who had a stem cell transplant for acute lymphoblastic leukemia, so the T cells may come from the graft donor. V is TRBV2 and J is TRBJ2-1; possibly TRBD2 for D (5 bases). The CDR3 loop reads CASSAAESYNEQFF. The CDR3 coding sequence is TGTGCCAGCAGTGCAGCGGAGTCCTACAATGAGCAGTTCTTC.